The sample holds a few counts of the clone carrying this T cell receptor beta chain. The data belong to a study of T cell responses to AZD1222 COVID-19 vaccine. Clones were sequenced by immunoSEQ multiplex PCR, and TCRdb holds only the in-frame ones, with some missing. The sample carries roughly 99,000 clones, approximately 90% recorded once. The clonotype originates from an adult who received the AZD1222 COVID-19 vaccine. Specimen: peripheral blood, collected 28 days after the second AZD1222 dose.

Here the CDR3 reads CASSNWQGAGNEQYF. CDR3 DNA sequence: TGTGCCAGCAGTAACTGGCAGGGGGCGGGGAACGAGCAGTACTTC. This chain connects TRBV5-6 to TRBJ2-7; 8 bases agree with TRBD1. From germline, CDR1 is SGHDT and CDR2 YYEEEE. This CDR3 has 15 residues. V lost 5 bases to trimming and J lost 5 bases; unmatched junction nucleotides: 12.